This T cell receptor beta chain was identified during a study of naive and memory T cell subsets. The beta constant-region primer was an equimolar mix of two oligonucleotides covering TRBC1 and TRBC2. TCRdb processed the UMI-ligation and nested PCR reads anew with MiXCR; each CDR3 protein has one entry. The sample holds some 85,000 distinct CDR3 sequences, around 13% seen once. The sequenced sample consisted of central memory CD4+ T cells from blood. The receptor comes from a human donor in good health.

This CDR3 is CSAGLDEQYF. CDR3 sequence (DNA): TGCAGCGCCGGCCTCGACGAGCAGTACTTC. V usage is TRBV29-1 and J usage is TRBJ2-7, with no clear D. Germline V gene sequence: CDR1 SQVTM, CDR2 ANQGSEA. V lost 7 bases and J 5 bases, leaving 9 bases between the germline ends. The CDR3 sequence is 10 residues long.